This T cell receptor beta chain appears in the sequencing data of a study of Graves' ophthalmopathy and Graves' hyperthyroidism. The CDR3 runs 13 residues. Germline-derived CDR1 and CDR2 are DFQATT and SNEGSKA (reference sequence). V lost 1 base and J 0 bases, leaving 6 bases between the germline ends. This clonotype was detected many times. RNA transcripts provided the template for amplifying TCR beta CDR3 regions. After a first-round RT-PCR with HTBI primers, a second-round multiplex PCR was run. MiXCR, applied by TCRdb to the multiplex PCR reads, yields one record per CDR3 protein. The data show some 1.1 million distinct CDR3 sequences, about 36% seen once.

The rearrangement links TRBV20-1 to TRBJ2-5; perhaps TRBD1 as D (5 bases). The receptor was isolated from an adult man with Graves' hyperthyroidism. Sequencing used peripheral blood or thyroid tissue (not recorded which). CDR3 DNA: TGCAGTGCTAGAGGGACATACCAAGAGACCCAGTACTTC. This sequence encodes CSARGTYQETQYF.